Detailed here is one T cell receptor beta chain. The antigen remains undetermined. The germline V gene has CDR1 SGHDT and CDR2 YYEEEE. V shed 6 bases and J shed 5 bases, with 17 bases lying between them. CDR3 length equals 14 residues. CD8+ and CD4+ T cells from blood underwent TCR beta sequencing, which was carried out in a high-throughput format. Negative isolation yielded CD8+ and CD4+ T cells; FACS enriched TEMRA cells. This entry is derived from a study of CD8 T cells in Susac syndrome. Findings and limits, study-wide: It was acknowledged by the study that relatively few individuals were included in its TCR sequencing and HLA analysis.

With random hexamers, reverse transcription was performed on roughly 0.5 to 1 ug of RNA. immunoSEQ multiplex PCR amplified TCR beta CDR3 across 54 Vbeta, 13 Jbeta. A single record per CDR3 protein comes from TCRdb applying MiXCR to the immunoSEQ multiplex PCR reads. The table lists around 200,000 distinct CDR3 sequences, more than 90% of them singletons, with approximately 0.1% in the top ten. The clonotype comes from a human donor with multiple sclerosis. The V and J genes are TRBV5-6 and TRBJ2-5, with D possibly being TRBD2 (5 bases). Sequencing was done on a sample of CD4+ T cells from PBMCs. The DNA of the CDR3 is TGTGCCAGCACCCTCGCGGGTGTCTGGGAGACCCAGTACTTC. This encodes CASTLAGVWETQYF. Combining the CDR3 with reference TRBV5-6 and TRBJ2-5 gives the whole variable domain DAGVTQSPTHLIKTRGQQVTLRCSPKSGHDTVSWYQQALGQGPQFIFQYYEEEERQRGNFPDRFSGHQFPNYSSELNVNALLLGDSALYLCASTLAGVWETQYFGPGTRLLVL.